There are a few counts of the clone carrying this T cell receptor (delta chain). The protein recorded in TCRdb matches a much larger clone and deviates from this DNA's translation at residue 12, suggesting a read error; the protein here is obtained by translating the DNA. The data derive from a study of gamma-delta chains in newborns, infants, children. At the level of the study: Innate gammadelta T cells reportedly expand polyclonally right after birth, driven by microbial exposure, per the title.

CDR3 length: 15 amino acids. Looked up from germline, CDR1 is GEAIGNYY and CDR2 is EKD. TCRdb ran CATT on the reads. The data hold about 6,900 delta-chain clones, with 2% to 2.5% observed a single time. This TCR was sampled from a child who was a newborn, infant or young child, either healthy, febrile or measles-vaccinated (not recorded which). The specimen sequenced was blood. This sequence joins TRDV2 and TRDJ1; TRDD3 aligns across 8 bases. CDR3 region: CACDTGGYGTDNLIF. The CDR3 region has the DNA TGTGCCTGTGACACCGGGGGATATGGCACCGATAACCTCATCTTT.